These 15 T cell receptor beta chains originate from one sample sequenced in a study of PD-L1 blockade in urothelial cancer. Noted time point: pretreatment peripheral blood. Measured with immunoSEQ multiplex PCR; TCRdb has only the in-frame clones, and not every one. This table has 85,000 to 90,000 clones, 70% to 90% appearing once. Here the sequenced sample was PBMCs, taken around atezolizumab (anti-PD-L1) treatment. The receptor set was obtained from a woman aged 80 or older with urothelial cancer.

For the CDR3, the DNA is TGTGCCAGCAGCATAACAGGGGCTGACTATGGCTACACCTTC. It encodes CASSITGADYGYTF. The chain carries TRBV7-8 and TRBJ1-2, with 7 nucleotides matching TRBD1. In germline, CDR1 is SGHVS, CDR2 FQNEAQ. J gave up 3 bases and V 5 bases, and 6 bases lay outside the gene matches. The CDR3 loop spans 14 amino acids.

The chain recombines TRBV10-2 with TRBJ2-7; 8 nucleotides line up with TRBD1. The V and J ends lost 6 bases and 3 bases, in that order; junction bases with no gene match: 7. The CDR3 runs to 14 residues. Germline loops: CDR1 WSHSY, CDR2 SAAADI. The CDR3 coding sequence is TGCGCCAGCAGGGAAGGCAGGGGGCTCTACGAGCAGTACTTC. As protein: CASREGRGLYEQYF.

V usage is TRBV6-1 and J usage is TRBJ1-5, with D unresolved. The germline V gene encodes CDR1 MNHNS and CDR2 SASEGT. The CDR3 length is 15 residues. V shed 0 bases and J shed 3 bases, with 9 bases lying between them. CDR3 bases: TGTGCCAGCAGTGAAGCGTACCGAGCCAATCAGCCCCAGCATTTT. Protein sequence: CASSEAYRANQPQHF.

CDR3 loop: CASSKTGGEYGYTF. The CDR3 DNA reads TGTGCCAGCAGTAAAACAGGGGGGGAATATGGCTACACCTTC. This rearrangement joins TRBV6-5 to TRBJ1-2; TRBD1 matches at 8 bases. CDR1 is MNHEY, CDR2 SVGAGI, per germline. The CDR3 is 14 residues long. After removal of 5 bases from V and 5 bases from J, the junction contained 7 bases not matched to a gene.

The chain employs TRBV6-4 and TRBJ1-2; no clear D gene. The CDR3 has 16 amino acids. CDR1 is MRHNA and CDR2 is SNTAGT in the germline V gene. V gave up 3 bases and J gave up 2 bases, with 16 bases separating them. CDR3 loop: CASSETAGFLNYGYTF. Written as DNA, the CDR3 is TGTGCCAGCAGTGAGACGGCGGGGTTCCTCAACTATGGCTACACCTTC.

The chain combines TRBV6-1 with TRBJ1-5; D not resolved. With 2 bases removed from V and 5 bases from J, the gap between germline ends came to 10 bases. The length of the CDR3 is 14 residues. Germline CDR1 and CDR2: MNHNS and SASEGT. CDR3: CASSEHSSYQPQHF. The CDR3 DNA is TGTGCCAGCAGTGAACACAGTTCATATCAGCCCCAGCATTTT.

The V and J genes are TRBV5-6 and TRBJ1-1; 9 bases agree with TRBD1. This CDR3 comprises 15 residues. The V gene end was trimmed by 4 bases and the J gene end by 4 bases; junction bases not matched to a gene: 8. The germline V gene has CDR1 SGHDT and CDR2 YYEEEE. The CDR3 loop is CASSATGTGSTEAFF. The CDR3 DNA follows: TGTGCCAGCAGCGCGACCGGGACAGGGTCCACTGAAGCTTTCTTT.

This chain uses TRBV2 with TRBJ2-7; D might be TRBD1 (6 bases). Germline lookup yields CDR1 SNHLY and CDR2 FYNNEI. This CDR3 contains 14 residues. Trimming took 6 bases from V and 2 from J, leaving 14 bases between them. The CDR3 DNA sequence: TGTGCCAGCAGGAACAGGGAACTCCCCTACGAGCAGTACTTC. Its protein is CASRNRELPYEQYF.

V gene TRBV4-2 combines with J gene TRBJ1-2, with D hard to call. The V and J ends lost 3 bases and 7 bases respectively, with 6 bases between them. The CDR3 is made up of 11 amino acids. The germline V gene has CDR1 LGHNA and CDR2 YNFKEQ. CDR3 loop: CASSQAGGYTF. CDR3 sequence (DNA): TGTGCCAGCAGCCAGGCGGGTGGCTACACCTTC.

This clone is labeled medium-sized. The gene calls are TRBV10-2 and TRBJ2-7; 12 bases agree with TRBD2. V was clipped by 0 bases and J by 4 bases; unmatched bases: 7. CDR3 length equals 17 residues. Germline CDR1 and CDR2: WSHSY and SAAADI. The CDR3, as DNA: TGCGCCAGCAGTGAGTCCCGACTAGCGGGAGTTGGGTACGAGCAGTACTTC. Amino acids: CASSESRLAGVGYEQYF.

The rearrangement uses TRBV7-2 and TRBJ2-4; D is possibly TRBD1 (5 bases). The CDR3 is 15 residues long. With 2 bases removed from V and 0 bases from J, the gap between germline ends came to 8 bases. Germline lookup yields CDR1 SGHTA and CDR2 FQGNSA. CDR3 protein: CASSLKGLAKNIQYF. CDR3 nucleotides: TGTGCCAGCAGCTTAAAGGGGCTAGCCAAAAACATTCAGTACTTC. The full variable domain, completed using reference TRBV7-2 and TRBJ2-4, is GAGVSQSPSNKVTEKGKDVELRCDPISGHTALYWYRQSLGQGLEFLIYFQGNSAPDKSGLPSDRFSAERTGGSVSTLTIQRTQQEDSAVYLCASSLKGLAKNIQYFGAGTRLSVL.

This chain uses TRBV10-2 with TRBJ2-7, with 14 bases identical to TRBD2. Looked up from germline, CDR1 is WSHSY and CDR2 is SAAADI. V gave up 6 bases and J gave up 6 bases; unmatched junction bases: 7. The CDR3 spans 15 residues. CDR3 amino acids: CASRSGTSGRVEQYF. The CDR3 DNA is TGCGCCAGCAGATCCGGGACTAGCGGGAGAGTCGAGCAGTACTTC.

The gene calls are TRBV9 and TRBJ2-7; 8 bases line up with TRBD2. The trim removed 3 bases at V and 5 bases at J, leaving 10 bases unmatched. Germline V gene sequence: CDR1 SGDLS, CDR2 YYNGEE. The length of the CDR3 is 15 residues. CDR3 nucleotide sequence: TGTGCCAGCAGCGGTGCACCGACTAGCGTCAACGAGCAGTACTTC. It translates to CASSGAPTSVNEQYF.

The chain is built from TRBV28 and TRBJ2-3; tentatively, D is TRBD1 (6 bases). In germline, CDR1 is MDHEN, CDR2 SYDVKM. Trimming pared 7 bases from V and 5 bases from J, leaving 10 bases between. The CDR3 has 12 amino acids. Here the CDR3 reads CASMEGGDTQYF. Here the CDR3 DNA reads TGTGCCAGCATGGAAGGGGGAGATACGCAGTATTTT.

A single count supports this clone. The chain links TRBV10-3 to TRBJ1-1, with 7 nucleotides matching TRBD1. This CDR3 has 18 residues. Germline V lookup: CDR1 ENHRY, CDR2 SYGVKD. J was trimmed by 1 base and V by 6 bases; bases with no gene match: 17. CDR3 residues: CAISWYRGELGRNTEAFF. The CDR3 DNA is TGTGCCATCAGCTGGTACAGGGGAGAGTTAGGTCGGAACACTGAAGCTTTCTTT.